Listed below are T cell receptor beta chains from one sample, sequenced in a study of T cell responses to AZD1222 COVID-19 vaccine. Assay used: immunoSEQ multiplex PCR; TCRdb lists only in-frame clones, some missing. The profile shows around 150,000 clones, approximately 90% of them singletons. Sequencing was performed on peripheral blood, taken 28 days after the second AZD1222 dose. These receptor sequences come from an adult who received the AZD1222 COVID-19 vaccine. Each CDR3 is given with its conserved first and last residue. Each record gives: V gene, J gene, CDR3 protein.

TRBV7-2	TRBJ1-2	CASSSKRGLNYGYTF
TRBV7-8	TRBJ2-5	CASSFVLNGFTEETQYF
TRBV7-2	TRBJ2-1	CASSLWEKAYNEQFF
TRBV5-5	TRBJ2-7	CASSLANQGGAYEQYF
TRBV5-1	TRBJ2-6	CASSLTIGANVLTF
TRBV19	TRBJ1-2	CASSITIGYGYTF
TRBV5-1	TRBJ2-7	CASSLGHQDEQYF
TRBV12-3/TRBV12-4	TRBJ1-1	CASSLVEQTKAFF
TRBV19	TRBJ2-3	CASRRLALAPDTQYF
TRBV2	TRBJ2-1	CASRAERLGNEQFF
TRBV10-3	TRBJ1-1	CAIRGLQDTEAFF
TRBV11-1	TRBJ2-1	CASSLLKGVPYNEQFF
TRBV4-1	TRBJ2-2	CASSQGLNTGELFF
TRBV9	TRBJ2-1	CASSVAGGGNSYNEQFF
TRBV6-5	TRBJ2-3	CASSYQAGTTDTQYF
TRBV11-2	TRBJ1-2	CASSLGSEARDGYGYTF
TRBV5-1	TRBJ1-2	CASSSEVQGNYGYTF
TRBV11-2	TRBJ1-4	CASSLGLGSEKLFF
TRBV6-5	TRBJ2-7	CASRRGLDASGEQYF
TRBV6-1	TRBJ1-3	CASSEAPGAMLSGNTIYF
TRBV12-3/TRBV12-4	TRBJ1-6	CASSTGISPLHF
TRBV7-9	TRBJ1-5	CASSLGRSQGPQHF
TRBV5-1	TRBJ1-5	CASSSDGQANQPQHF
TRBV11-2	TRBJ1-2	CASSSRTADGYTF
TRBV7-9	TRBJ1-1	CATRGGEGTEAFF
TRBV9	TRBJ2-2	CASSPSSRGGPTGELFF
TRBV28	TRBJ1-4	CASSYRASREKLFF
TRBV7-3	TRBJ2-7	CASSPNPAYEQYF
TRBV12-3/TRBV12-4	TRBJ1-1	CASQRSAGTEAFF
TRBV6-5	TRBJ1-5	CASRHYNQPQHF
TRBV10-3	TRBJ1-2	CAISPEGQGNGYTF
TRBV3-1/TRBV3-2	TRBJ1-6	CASSQGGQKLGFVRSPLHF
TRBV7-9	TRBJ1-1	CASSQLEGGGNTEAFF
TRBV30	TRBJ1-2	CAWSVQGGSGGYTF
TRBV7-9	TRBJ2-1	CASSLEDNEQFF
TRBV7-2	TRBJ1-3	CASSLAGTNSGNTIYF
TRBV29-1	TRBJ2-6	CSANSEGGSAGANVLTF
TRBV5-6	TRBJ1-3	CASRLSGAGNTIYF
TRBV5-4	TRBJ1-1	CASSLGGFAEAFF
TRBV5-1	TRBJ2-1	CASSLAGQGYNEQFF
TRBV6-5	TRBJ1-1	CASSYSTFMNTEAFF
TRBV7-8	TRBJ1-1	CASSEKGTYDEAFF
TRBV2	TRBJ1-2	CASRQGASGRGYTF
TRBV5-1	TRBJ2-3	CASSLAWSDTQYF
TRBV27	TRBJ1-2	CASSIGGGFNYGYTF
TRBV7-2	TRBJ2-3	CASSLGRGAIPFSTDTQYF
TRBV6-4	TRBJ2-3	CASRDFLTDTQYF
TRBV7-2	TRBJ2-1	CASSPLGTALGNEQFF
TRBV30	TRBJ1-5	CAWSVLGLYQPQHF
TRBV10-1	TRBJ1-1	CASSESVRAAFF
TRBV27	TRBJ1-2	CASFDPGQGATF
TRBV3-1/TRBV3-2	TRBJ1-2	CASSQDLGGGYTF
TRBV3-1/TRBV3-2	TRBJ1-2	CASSYLPGQGDGYTF
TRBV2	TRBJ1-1	CASSDDKRTALNTEAFF
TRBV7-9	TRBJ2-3	CASTPRGGFFTDTQYF